Presented here are 25 T cell receptor beta chains from one specimen sequenced in a study of cytomegalovirus exposure and HLA in healthy donors. This PCR relied on a set of 60 Vbeta primers and 13 Jbeta primers. The data were produced by immunoSEQ multiplex PCR, yet TCRdb's version contains in-frame clones alone and is incomplete. The repertoire holds 250,000 to 300,000 clones, with 84% as singletons. Sequenced material: PBMCs. These receptors came from a woman in her thirties or forties in good health and CMV-seropositive.

In the case of this clone: The CDR3 does not end in the conserved phenylalanine or tryptophan, so this is likely a read error. V and J are TRBV11-3 and TRBJ1-1; tentative D call: TRBD1 (5 bases). The V end lost 0 bases, the J end lost 0 bases, and 8 bases lay between the germline ends. Germline lookup yields CDR1 SGHNT and CDR2 YENEEA. CDR3 length: 15 amino acids. CDR3 sequence: CASSLDGQVNTEAFV. CDR3 bases: TGTGCCAGCAGCTTAGATGGACAAGTGAACACTGAAGCTTTCGTT.

V gene TRBV4-3 combines with J gene TRBJ2-7, with TRBD2 as a possible D gene (6 bases). Germline-derived CDR1 and CDR2 are LGHNA and YSLEER. There are 14 residues in the CDR3. V lost 4 bases, J lost 0 bases, and 10 bases lay in between. The CDR3 nucleotides are TGCGCCAGCAGCCCCGCCGGGGGCTCCTACGAGCAGTACTTC. Encoded protein: CASSPAGGSYEQYF.

The rearrangement uses TRBV6-5 and TRBJ2-1; 13 bases map to TRBD2. J gave up 4 bases and V 6 bases, and 0 bases lay outside the gene matches. The CDR3 spans 14 residues. CDR1 and CDR2 from the germline V gene are MNHEY and SVGAGI. CDR3 DNA sequence: TGTGCCAGCAGGGGACTAGCGGGATACAATGAGCAGTTCTTC. Residues: CASRGLAGYNEQFF.

The CDR3 reads CATRLAGGMREQYF. CDR3 nucleotides: TGTGCCACCCGACTAGCGGGGGGGATGCGGGAGCAGTACTTC. The V gene is TRBV10-3, the J gene TRBJ2-7; 14 bases fit TRBD2. Germline-derived CDR1 and CDR2 are ENHRY and SYGVKD. The CDR3 totals 14 residues. With 10 bases clipped from V and 7 bases from J, the junction kept 9 bases outside the gene matches.

The CDR3 region is CASALGGVLDEQFF. The CDR3 DNA reads TGTGCCAGCGCCCTCGGGGGAGTCCTTGATGAGCAGTTCTTC. This sequence joins TRBV19 and TRBJ2-1, with D possibly matching TRBD2 (6 bases). Germline CDR1 LNHDA, CDR2 SQIVND (reference sequence). CDR3 size: 14 residues. Trimming pared 9 bases from V and 8 bases from J, leaving 20 bases between.

The V gene is TRBV9, the J gene TRBJ2-1; no reliable D call. The V end was cut by 0 bases, the J end by 7 bases, with 11 bases between. From germline, CDR1 is SGDLS and CDR2 YYNGEE. The CDR3 covers 14 residues. Here the CDR3 DNA reads TGTGCCAGCAGCGTAGCCTGGGCACAAAATGAGCAGTTCTTC. This sequence encodes CASSVAWAQNEQFF.

As regards this clone: Other nucleotide sequences in the sample specify the same CDR3. The chain is built from TRBV27 and TRBJ2-5; perhaps TRBD2 as D (6 bases). CDR1 and CDR2 from the germline V gene are MNHEY and SMNVEV (reference sequence). The CDR3 runs to 13 residues. The ends were cut back, 5 bases at V and 2 bases at J, with 9 bases in the middle. The CDR3 DNA is TGTGCCAGCAGTAGACGGGAGCAAGAGACCCAGTACTTC. This translates into CASSRREQETQYF.

This rearrangement joins TRBV2 to TRBJ1-6; maybe TRBD1 (5 bases). The CDR3 has 11 amino acids. Trimming stripped 8 bases from V and 10 bases from J, with 9 bases between. The germline V gene has CDR1 SNHLY and CDR2 FYNNEI. The CDR3 loop is CASGGQSPLHF. The CDR3 coding sequence is TGTGCCAGCGGTGGACAATCACCCCTCCACTTT.

The table lists this clone with a few counts. The J gene is TRBJ1-2, the V gene TRBV28; D unresolved. The V gene's germline CDR1 is MDHEN and CDR2 SYDVKM. Trimming left V 3 bases short and J 8 bases short, with 10 bases between. CDR3 length equals 12 residues. CDR3 residues: CASSLVAIGYTF. In nucleotides, the CDR3 is TGTGCCAGCAGTTTGGTGGCAATCGGCTACACCTTC.

The genes are TRBV6-1 and TRBJ1-1; D unresolved. Per germline, CDR1 MNHNS and CDR2 SASEGT. The CDR3 contains 15 residues. V lost 0 bases, J lost 11 bases, and 19 bases lay in between. CDR3 loop: CASSEASRGMVEAFF. The CDR3 nucleotides read TGTGCCAGCAGTGAAGCGAGTCGAGGGATGGTCGAGGCTTTCTTT.

This chain uses TRBV30 with TRBJ1-2, with TRBD1 as a possible D gene (6 bases). Trimming removed 0 bases at V and 8 bases at J, with 16 bases between. The CDR3 sequence is 14 residues long. Germline V CDR1 and CDR2: GTSNPN, SVGIG (reference sequence). CDR3 nucleotides: TGTGCCTGGAGTGTAAGTCGGGACACTGGAGGCTACACCTTC. It is translated as CAWSVSRDTGGYTF.

This chain links TRBV2 with TRBJ2-5; D unclear. The CDR3 totals 14 residues. Germline V lookup: CDR1 SNHLY, CDR2 FYNNEI. Trimming stripped 6 bases from V and 2 bases from J, with 13 bases between. The CDR3 nucleotides are TGTGCCAGCAGCTCCGGCGTACAGCAAGAGACCCAGTACTTC. As protein: CASSSGVQQETQYF.

This chain uses TRBV19 with TRBJ2-2; TRBD2 aligns across 7 bases. J lost 7 bases, V lost 4 bases, and 15 bases had no gene match. Germline V CDR1 and CDR2: LNHDA, SQIVND (reference sequence). This CDR3 is built from 17 residues. Here the CDR3 reads CASSTLYAGAGVGELFF. In nucleotides, the CDR3 is TGTGCCAGTAGTACTCTATACGCGGGAGCTGGTGTCGGGGAGCTGTTTTTT.

The chain employs TRBV6-6 and TRBJ1-1; 9 bases fit TRBD1. V gave up 2 bases and J gave up 7 bases; unmatched junction bases: 8. This CDR3 comprises 15 residues. CDR1 and CDR2 (germline): MNHNY, SVGAGI (reference sequence). The CDR3 reads CASSYPTGGAHEAFF. CDR3 bases: TGTGCCAGCAGTTACCCGACAGGGGGGGCCCATGAAGCTTTCTTT.

The CDR3 DNA follows: TGTGCCAGCAGACAGGGCGGGTCCTACGAGCAGTACTTC. This gives the protein CASRQGGSYEQYF. The V and J genes are TRBV6-5 and TRBJ2-7; a weak D match, TRBD1 (6 bases). CDR3 length equals 13 residues. V lost 6 bases and J 1 base, leaving 10 bases between the germline ends. From germline, CDR1 is MNHEY and CDR2 SVGAGI.

The rearrangement uses TRBV29-1 and TRBJ2-1, with 8 bases lining up with TRBD2. CDR1 and CDR2 from the germline V gene are SQVTM and ANQGSEA. The CDR3 has 14 residues. The ends lost 7 bases at V and 1 base at J; junction bases unmatched: 6. The DNA of the CDR3 is TGCAGCGCCGATAGCGGGATGTCCTACAATGAGCAGTTCTTC. This encodes CSADSGMSYNEQFF.

The V call is TRBV29-1, the J call TRBJ2-1, with 7 positions matching TRBD2. CDR3 length: 13 amino acids. CDR1 is SQVTM and CDR2 is ANQGSEA in the germline V gene. Trimming at V came to 3 bases and at J to 4 bases, leaving 3 bases not matched to a gene. The chain's CDR3 is CSVDLAEYNEQFF. The CDR3 DNA follows: TGCAGCGTTGATCTAGCGGAGTACAATGAGCAGTTCTTC.

V and J are TRBV5-4 and TRBJ1-2; D ambiguous. The CDR3 has 16 residues. Trimming took 4 bases from V and 0 from J, leaving 16 bases between them. The germline gives CDR1 SGHNT, CDR2 YYREEE (reference sequence). DNA for the CDR3: TGTGCCAGCAGCCGGTTATGGGAGGAGGCTAACTATGGCTACACCTTC. It yields the protein CASSRLWEEANYGYTF.

The rearrangement links TRBV19 to TRBJ1-2, with 11 bases matching TRBD1. The CDR3 runs 17 residues. Trimming at V came to 0 bases and at J to 1 base, leaving 4 bases not matched to a gene. Germline CDR1 reads LNHDA; CDR2 reads SQIVND (reference sequence). The CDR3 here is CASSIDAGTGGNYGYTF. CDR3 bases: TGTGCCAGTAGTATAGACGCCGGGACAGGGGGTAACTATGGCTACACCTTC.

The V gene is TRBV11-2, the J gene TRBJ1-5; TRBD1 agrees at 8 bases. The CDR3 covers 15 residues. Germline assignment: CDR1 SGHAT and CDR2 FQNNGV. V dropped 4 bases and J dropped 6; count of bases not matched to a gene: 8. CDR3 region: CASSSGTGISQPQHF. The CDR3 bases are TGTGCCAGCAGCTCCGGGACAGGAATTAGTCAGCCCCAGCATTTT.

There are a few counts of this clone. The V and J genes are TRBV12-5 and TRBJ1-5; unclear D gene. The CDR3 is 17 amino acids. V was trimmed by 0 bases and J by 5 bases, leaving 17 bases between them. Germline V CDR1 and CDR2: LGHNT, FRNRAP. The CDR3 sequence is CASGLVLGSSGDQPQHF. CDR3 bases: TGTGCTAGTGGTTTGGTACTCGGGTCATCCGGAGATCAGCCCCAGCATTTT.

The gene calls are TRBV27 and TRBJ2-1; D might be TRBD2 (6 bases). CDR1 is MNHEY and CDR2 is SMNVEV in the germline V gene (reference sequence). Trimming took 3 bases from V and 0 from J, leaving 18 bases between them. The CDR3 spans 18 residues. The CDR3 DNA reads TGTGCCAGCAGTTTGCAACCGATAGCGGAAAGCTCCTACAATGAGCAGTTCTTC. It translates to CASSLQPIAESSYNEQFF.

The rearrangement uses TRBV5-1 and TRBJ2-5; D is uncertain. This CDR3 contains 12 residues. CDR1 SGHRS and CDR2 YFSETQ come from the germline V gene. Deletions cut 2 bases from V and 5 bases from J, with 7 bases between. The CDR3 DNA is TGCGCCAGCAGCTTTCCCTCGGAGACCCAGTACTTC. Encoded protein: CASSFPSETQYF. The whole variable domain, filled in from reference TRBV5-1 and TRBJ2-5, reads KAGVTQTPRYLIKTRGQQVTLSCSPISGHRSVSWYQQTPGQGLQFLFEYFSETQRNKGNFPGRFSGRQFSNSRSEMNVSTLELGDSALYLCASSFPSETQYFGPGTRLLVL.

The chain uses TRBV10-2 and TRBJ2-7, with 9 nucleotides matching TRBD1. This CDR3 contains 15 residues. Losses at the gene ends were 3 bases for V and 9 bases for J; bases not matched to a gene: 12. Germline V gives CDR1 WSHSY, CDR2 SAAADI. Written as DNA, the CDR3 is TGCGCCAGCAGTGACTTGGGACAGGGTGAGGATGGGCAGTACTTC. It is translated as CASSDLGQGEDGQYF.

The gene calls are TRBV9 and TRBJ2-5; 7 nucleotides match TRBD2. This CDR3 has 15 amino acids. The germline CDR1 and CDR2 sequences are SGDLS and YYNGEE. With 3 bases clipped from V and 3 bases from J, the junction kept 8 bases outside the gene matches. The CDR3 here is CASSAWSGGEETQYF. The DNA for the CDR3 is TGTGCCAGCAGCGCGTGGAGTGGGGGGGAAGAGACCCAGTACTTC.